A single sample gave rise to the 4 T cell receptor beta chains below, sequenced in a study of blood T cell repertoires in COVID-19. The protocol was immunoSEQ multiplex PCR, while the TCRdb copy is restricted to in-frame clones and leaves out a portion. The sample holds around 130,000 clones, almost 85% seen once. Sequenced material: peripheral blood. These receptors were taken from a man aged 45 to 65 with acute or convalescent COVID-19.

This rearrangement joins TRBV5-1 to TRBJ2-3, with D possibly being TRBD2 (5 bases). The germline V gene encodes CDR1 SGHRS and CDR2 YFSETQ. V was trimmed by 0 bases and J by 1 base, leaving 9 bases between them. The CDR3 has 15 amino acids. DNA for the CDR3: TGCGCCAGCAGCTTGGAGGTGAGGGGCACAGATACGCAGTATTTT. Translated: CASSLEVRGTDTQYF.

The J gene is TRBJ1-2, the V gene TRBV3-1 (or the pseudogene TRBV3-2), with 8 bases matching TRBD1. This CDR3 comprises 14 residues. V gave up 4 bases and J gave up 4 bases; unmatched junction bases: 5. Germline lookup yields CDR1 LGHDT and CDR2 YNNKEL (reference sequence). The CDR3 DNA follows: TGTGCCAGCAGCCTTCAGGACAGGGTCTATGGCTACACCTTC. As protein: CASSLQDRVYGYTF.

V is TRBV28 and J is TRBJ2-7; 8 bases are a match to TRBD1. With V trimmed by 4 bases and J by 3 bases, 2 bases remained unmatched. The CDR3 loop spans 13 amino acids. CDR1 is MDHEN, CDR2 SYDVKM, per germline. The CDR3 spells CASSSGQVYEQYF. CDR3 DNA sequence: TGTGCCAGCAGTTCGGGACAGGTCTACGAGCAGTACTTC.

V usage is TRBV3-1 (or the pseudogene TRBV3-2) and J usage is TRBJ2-1; weak D call: TRBD2 (5 bases). The CDR3 is 14 residues long. V lost 0 bases to trimming and J lost 7 bases, with 10 bases between them. CDR1 and CDR2 (germline): LGHDT, YNNKEL (reference sequence). The CDR3 spells CASSQDRGLNEQFF. DNA of the CDR3: TGTGCCAGCAGCCAAGATAGAGGGCTAAATGAGCAGTTCTTC.